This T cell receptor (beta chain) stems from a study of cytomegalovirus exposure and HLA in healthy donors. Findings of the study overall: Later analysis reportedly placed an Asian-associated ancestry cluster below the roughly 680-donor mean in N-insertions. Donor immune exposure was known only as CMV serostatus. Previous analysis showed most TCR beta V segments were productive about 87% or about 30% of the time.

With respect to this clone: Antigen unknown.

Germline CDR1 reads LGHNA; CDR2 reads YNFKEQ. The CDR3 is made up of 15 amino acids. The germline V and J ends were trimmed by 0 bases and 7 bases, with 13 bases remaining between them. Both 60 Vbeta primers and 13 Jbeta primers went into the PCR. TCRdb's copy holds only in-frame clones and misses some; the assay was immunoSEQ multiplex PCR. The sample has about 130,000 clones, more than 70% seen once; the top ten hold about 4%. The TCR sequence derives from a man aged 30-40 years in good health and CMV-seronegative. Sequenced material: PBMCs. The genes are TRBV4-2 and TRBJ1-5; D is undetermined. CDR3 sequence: CASSQDEEGGQPQHF. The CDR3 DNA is TGTGCCAGCAGCCAAGATGAGGAAGGCGGGCAGCCCCAGCATTTT.